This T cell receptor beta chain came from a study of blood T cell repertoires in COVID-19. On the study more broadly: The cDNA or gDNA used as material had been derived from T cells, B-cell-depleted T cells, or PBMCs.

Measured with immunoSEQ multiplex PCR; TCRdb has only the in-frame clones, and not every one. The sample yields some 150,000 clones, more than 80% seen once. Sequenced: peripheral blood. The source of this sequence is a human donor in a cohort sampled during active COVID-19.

CDR3 protein: CASSLLAGELFF. The CDR3 DNA follows: TGTGCCAGCAGCTTACTAGCCGGGGAGCTGTTTTTT. V and J are TRBV11-2 and TRBJ2-2; no reliable D call. This CDR3 comprises 12 residues. Between the trimmed V and J ends, which lost 2 bases and 6 bases, there was a span of 4 bases. Germline V gene sequence: CDR1 SGHAT, CDR2 FQNNGV.